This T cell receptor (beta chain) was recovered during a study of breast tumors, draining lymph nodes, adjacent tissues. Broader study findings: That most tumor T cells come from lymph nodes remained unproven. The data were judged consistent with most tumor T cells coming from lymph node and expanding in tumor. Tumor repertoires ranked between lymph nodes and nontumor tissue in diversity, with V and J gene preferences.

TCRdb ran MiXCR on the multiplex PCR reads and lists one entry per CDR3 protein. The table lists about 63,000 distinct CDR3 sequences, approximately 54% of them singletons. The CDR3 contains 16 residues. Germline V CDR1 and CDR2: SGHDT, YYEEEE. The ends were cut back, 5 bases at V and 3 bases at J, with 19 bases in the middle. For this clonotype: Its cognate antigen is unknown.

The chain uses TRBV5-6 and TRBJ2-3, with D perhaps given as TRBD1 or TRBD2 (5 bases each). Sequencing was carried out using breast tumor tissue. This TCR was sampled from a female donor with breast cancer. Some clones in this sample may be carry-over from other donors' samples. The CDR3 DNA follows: TGTGCCAGCAGGGACCGGGATCTACCAGGGACAGATACGCAGTATTTT. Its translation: CASRDRDLPGTDTQYF.